This T cell receptor beta chain was identified during a study of cytomegalovirus exposure and HLA in healthy donors. The CDR3 has 16 residues. CDR1 is SGHVS, CDR2 FQNEAQ, per germline. V shed 3 bases and J 5 bases; nucleotides not matched to a gene: 12. PCR primers comprised 60 Vbeta and 13 Jbeta primers. Some clones are missing from TCRdb's copy, which holds only in-frame ones; the method was immunoSEQ multiplex PCR. The sample has some 120,000 clones, about three quarters seen once. The sequencing input was PBMCs. The rearrangement links TRBV7-8 to TRBJ2-5, with 7 bases aligning to TRBD2. The receptor was isolated from a man aged 35 to 55 in good health and CMV-seropositive. The CDR3 bases are TGTGCCAGCAGCTTCGACTGGGGGGGAGGGCAGGAGACCCAGTACTTC. Protein: CASSFDWGGGQETQYF.